The rows below give T cell receptor beta chains drawn from one sample of a study of blood T cell repertoires in COVID-19. TCRdb's table, derived via immunoSEQ multiplex PCR, lists solely in-frame clones and lacks some. This table holds around 300,000 clones, 88% found once. The sample taken for sequencing was PBMCs or T cells enriched from blood (not recorded which). These receptors all come from a man aged 25-45 years who had recovered from COVID-19. The CDR3 runs from the conserved cysteine through the conserved F or W. D genes are given only for firm matches. Only some rows state a clone size, as once, few, many or a class for expanded clones.

D gene: -; clone size: -; J gene: TRBJ2-1; V gene: TRBV24-1; CDR3 protein: CATKGGGGNEQFF; CDR3 DNA: TGTGCCACCAAAGGAGGGGGGGGCAATGAGCAGTTCTTC
D gene: -; clone size: -; J gene: TRBJ2-7; V gene: TRBV7-8; CDR3 protein: CASSLAPNYEQYF; CDR3 DNA: TGTGCCAGCAGCTTAGCCCCTAACTACGAGCAGTACTTC
D gene: TRBD1; clone size: -; J gene: TRBJ2-7; V gene: TRBV28; CDR3 protein: CASRSTGVVYEQYF; CDR3 DNA: TGTGCCAGCAGATCGACAGGGGTGGTATACGAGCAGTACTTC
D gene: TRBD1; clone size: few; J gene: TRBJ2-1; V gene: TRBV12-3/TRBV12-4; CDR3 protein: CASSTDRGKFF; CDR3 DNA: TGTGCCAGCAGTACGGACAGGGGAAAGTTCTTC
D gene: TRBD1; clone size: -; J gene: TRBJ2-7; V gene: TRBV5-5; CDR3 protein: CASSYGQGRYEQYF; CDR3 DNA: TGTGCCAGCAGCTACGGACAGGGGAGGTACGAGCAGTACTTC
D gene: TRBD1; clone size: -; J gene: TRBJ2-5; V gene: TRBV27; CDR3 protein: CASSLLGGEAMGETQYF; CDR3 DNA: TGTGCCAGCAGTTTACTAGGGGGCGAGGCCATGGGAGAGACCCAGTACTTC
D gene: TRBD1; clone size: -; J gene: TRBJ2-7; V gene: TRBV5-6; CDR3 protein: CASSLLRTPDRAREQYF; CDR3 DNA: TGTGCCAGCAGCTTATTGCGTACTCCCGACAGGGCGAGGGAGCAGTACTTC
D gene: -; clone size: once; J gene: TRBJ1-3; V gene: TRBV16; CDR3 protein: CASSRDSGNTIYF; CDR3 DNA: TGTGCCAGCAGCCGCGACAGTGGAAACACCATATATTTT
D gene: -; clone size: -; J gene: TRBJ2-3; V gene: TRBV12-3/TRBV12-4; CDR3 protein: CASSSGGADTQYF; CDR3 DNA: TGTGCCAGCAGCTCGGGGGGCGCAGATACGCAGTATTTT
D gene: TRBD2; clone size: -; J gene: TRBJ2-7; V gene: TRBV5-4; CDR3 protein: CASSFLVSGATYEQYF; CDR3 DNA: TGTGCCAGCAGCTTTCTTGTCAGCGGGGCCACCTACGAGCAGTACTTC
D gene: -; clone size: -; J gene: TRBJ1-5; V gene: TRBV23-1; CDR3 protein: CASSQSLPGTPVDQPQHF; CDR3 DNA: TGCGCCAGCAGTCAATCACTTCCCGGGACTCCTGTTGACCAGCCCCAGCATTTT
D gene: TRBD1; clone size: -; J gene: TRBJ2-4; V gene: TRBV14; CDR3 protein: CASSPGTGRNIQYF; CDR3 DNA: TGTGCCAGCAGCCCCGGGACAGGGAGAAACATTCAGTACTTC
D gene: -; clone size: -; J gene: TRBJ2-1; V gene: TRBV7-8; CDR3 protein: CASSWAGALYNEQFF; CDR3 DNA: TGTGCCAGCAGCTGGGCGGGGGCTCTCTACAATGAGCAGTTCTTC
D gene: TRBD2; clone size: once; J gene: TRBJ2-7; V gene: TRBV10-2; CDR3 protein: CASSESGAGGHSSYEQYF; CDR3 DNA: TGCGCCAGCAGTGAGTCCGGAGCGGGGGGCCATAGCTCCTACGAGCAGTACTTC